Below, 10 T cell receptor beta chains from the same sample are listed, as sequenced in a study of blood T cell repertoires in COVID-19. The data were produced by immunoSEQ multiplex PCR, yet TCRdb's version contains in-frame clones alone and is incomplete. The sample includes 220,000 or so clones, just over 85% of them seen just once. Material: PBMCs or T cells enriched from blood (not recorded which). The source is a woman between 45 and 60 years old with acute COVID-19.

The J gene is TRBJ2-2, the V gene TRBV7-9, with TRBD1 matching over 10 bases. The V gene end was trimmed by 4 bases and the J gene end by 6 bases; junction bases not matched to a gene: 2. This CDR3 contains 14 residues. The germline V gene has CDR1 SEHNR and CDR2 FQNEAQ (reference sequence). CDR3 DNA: TGTGCCAGCAGCTCGGGACAGGGGTCCGGGGAGCTGTTTTTT. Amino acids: CASSSGQGSGELFF. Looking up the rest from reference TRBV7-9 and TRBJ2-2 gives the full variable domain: DTGVSQNPRHKITKRGQNVTFRCDPISEHNRLYWYRQTLGQGPEFLTYFQNEAQLEKSRLLSDRFSAERPKGSFSTLEIQRTEQGDSAMYLCASSSGQGSGELFFGEGSRLTVL.

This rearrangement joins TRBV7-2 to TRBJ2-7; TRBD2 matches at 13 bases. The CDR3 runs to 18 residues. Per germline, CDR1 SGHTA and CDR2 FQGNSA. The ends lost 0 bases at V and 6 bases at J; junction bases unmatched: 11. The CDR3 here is CASSLALWGTSGTAEQYF. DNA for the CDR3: TGTGCCAGCAGCTTAGCGCTCTGGGGGACTAGCGGGACCGCCGAGCAGTACTTC.

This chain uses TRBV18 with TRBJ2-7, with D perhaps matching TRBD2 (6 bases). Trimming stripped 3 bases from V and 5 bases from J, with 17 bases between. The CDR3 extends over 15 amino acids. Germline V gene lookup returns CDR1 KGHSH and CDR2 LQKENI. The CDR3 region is CASSPGLGTVDEQYF. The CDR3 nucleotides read TGTGCCAGCTCACCGGGACTCGGGACGGTGGACGAGCAGTACTTC.

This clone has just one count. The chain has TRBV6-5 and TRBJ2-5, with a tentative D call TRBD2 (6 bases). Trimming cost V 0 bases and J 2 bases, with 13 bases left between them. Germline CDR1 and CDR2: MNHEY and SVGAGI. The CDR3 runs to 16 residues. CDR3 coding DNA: TGTGCCAGCAGTTACTCGGTCACCGGGGGACAAGAGACCCAGTACTTC. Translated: CASSYSVTGGQETQYF.

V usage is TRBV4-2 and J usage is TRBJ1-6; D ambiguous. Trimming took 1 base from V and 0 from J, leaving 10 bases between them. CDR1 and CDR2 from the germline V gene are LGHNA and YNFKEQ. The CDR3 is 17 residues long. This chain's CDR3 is CASSQVAGNSYNSPLHF. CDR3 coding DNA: TGTGCCAGCAGCCAAGTGGCAGGCAACTCCTATAATTCACCCCTCCACTTT.

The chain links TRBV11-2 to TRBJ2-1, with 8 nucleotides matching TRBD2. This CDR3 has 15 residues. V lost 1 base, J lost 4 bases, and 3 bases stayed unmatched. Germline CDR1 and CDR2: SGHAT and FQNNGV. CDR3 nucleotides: TGTGCCAGCAGCTTAGCCGCGGGAGGATACAATGAGCAGTTCTTC. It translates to CASSLAAGGYNEQFF.

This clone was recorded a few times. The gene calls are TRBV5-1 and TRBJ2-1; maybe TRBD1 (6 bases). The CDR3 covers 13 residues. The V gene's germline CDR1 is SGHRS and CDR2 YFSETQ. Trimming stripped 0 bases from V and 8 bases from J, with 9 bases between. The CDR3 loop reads CASSLGGRDEQFF. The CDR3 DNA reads TGCGCCAGCAGCTTGGGGGGGCGGGATGAGCAGTTCTTC.

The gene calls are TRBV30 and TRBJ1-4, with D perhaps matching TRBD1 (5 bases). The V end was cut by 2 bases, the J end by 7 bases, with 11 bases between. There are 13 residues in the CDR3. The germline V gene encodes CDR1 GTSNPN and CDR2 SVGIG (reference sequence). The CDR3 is CAWSWGGSEKLFF. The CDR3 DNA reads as TGTGCCTGGAGTTGGGGGGGGTCTGAAAAACTGTTTTTT.

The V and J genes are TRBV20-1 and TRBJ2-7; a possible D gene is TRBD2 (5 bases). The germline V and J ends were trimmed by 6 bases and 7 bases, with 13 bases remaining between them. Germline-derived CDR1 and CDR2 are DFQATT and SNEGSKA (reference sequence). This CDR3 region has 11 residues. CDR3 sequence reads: CSAPDLREQYF. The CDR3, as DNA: TGCAGTGCCCCGGACTTGAGGGAGCAGTACTTC.

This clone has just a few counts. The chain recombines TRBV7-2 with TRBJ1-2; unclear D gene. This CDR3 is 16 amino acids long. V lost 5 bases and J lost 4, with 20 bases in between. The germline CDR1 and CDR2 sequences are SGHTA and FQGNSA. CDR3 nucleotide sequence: TGTGCCAGCAGCCCGAACGGAGTCTTGAGGGCCTATGGCTACACCTTC. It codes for CASSPNGVLRAYGYTF. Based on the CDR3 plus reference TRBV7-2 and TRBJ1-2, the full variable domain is GAGVSQSPSNKVTEKGKDVELRCDPISGHTALYWYRQSLGQGLEFLIYFQGNSAPDKSGLPSDRFSAERTGGSVSTLTIQRTQQEDSAVYLCASSPNGVLRAYGYTFGSGTRLTVV.